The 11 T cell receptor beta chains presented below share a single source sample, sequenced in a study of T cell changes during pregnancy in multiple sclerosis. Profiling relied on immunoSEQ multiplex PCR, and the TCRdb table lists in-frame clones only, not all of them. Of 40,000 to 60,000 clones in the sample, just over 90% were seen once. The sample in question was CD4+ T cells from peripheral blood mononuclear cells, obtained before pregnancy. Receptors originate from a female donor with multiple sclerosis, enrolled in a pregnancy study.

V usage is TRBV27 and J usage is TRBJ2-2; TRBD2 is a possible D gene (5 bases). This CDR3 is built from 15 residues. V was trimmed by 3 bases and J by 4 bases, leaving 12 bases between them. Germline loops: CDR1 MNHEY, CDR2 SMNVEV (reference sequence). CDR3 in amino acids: CASSFRGKGTGELFF. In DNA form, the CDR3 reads TGTGCCAGCAGTTTCCGAGGGAAAGGCACCGGGGAGCTGTTTTTT.

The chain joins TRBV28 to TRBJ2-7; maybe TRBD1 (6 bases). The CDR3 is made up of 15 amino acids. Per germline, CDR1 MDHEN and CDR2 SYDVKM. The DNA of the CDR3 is TGTGTCTCGCCAGGGGCCCCCGCCGGCTCCTACGAGCAGTACTTC. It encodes CVSPGAPAGSYEQYF.

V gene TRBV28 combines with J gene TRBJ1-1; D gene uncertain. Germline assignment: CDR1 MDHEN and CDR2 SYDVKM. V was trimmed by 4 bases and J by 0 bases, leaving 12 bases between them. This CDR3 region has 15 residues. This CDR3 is CASSSPEQLNTEAFF. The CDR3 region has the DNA TGTGCCAGCAGTTCCCCAGAACAGCTGAACACTGAAGCTTTCTTT.

CDR3 DNA: TGTGCCAGCAAGTCGGGACAGTTATATGGCTACACCTTC. Protein: CASKSGQLYGYTF. The rearrangement links TRBV5-4 to TRBJ1-2; 7 bases are a match to TRBD1. This CDR3 comprises 13 residues. Trimming at V came to 6 bases and at J to 5 bases, leaving 7 bases not matched to a gene. Germline CDR1 SGHNT, CDR2 YYREEE (reference sequence).

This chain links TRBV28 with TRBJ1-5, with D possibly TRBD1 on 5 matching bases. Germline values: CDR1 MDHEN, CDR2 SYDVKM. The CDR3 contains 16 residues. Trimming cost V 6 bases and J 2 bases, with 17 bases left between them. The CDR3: CASRWDSGMGNQPQHF. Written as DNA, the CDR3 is TGTGCCAGCAGGTGGGACTCCGGAATGGGCAATCAGCCCCAGCATTTT. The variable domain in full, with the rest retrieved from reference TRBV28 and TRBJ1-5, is DVKVTQSSRYLVKRTGEKVFLECVQDMDHENMFWYRQDPGLGLRLIYFSYDVKMKEKGDIPEGYSVSREKKERFSLILESASTNQTSMYLCASRWDSGMGNQPQHFGDGTRLSIL.

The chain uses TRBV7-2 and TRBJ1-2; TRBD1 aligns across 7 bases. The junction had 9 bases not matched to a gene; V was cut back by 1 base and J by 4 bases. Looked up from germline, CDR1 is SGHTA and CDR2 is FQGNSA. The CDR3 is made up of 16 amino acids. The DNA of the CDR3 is TGTGCCAGCAGCTTAGATGGCGGCAGGGGGACCTATGGCTACACCTTC. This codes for CASSLDGGRGTYGYTF.

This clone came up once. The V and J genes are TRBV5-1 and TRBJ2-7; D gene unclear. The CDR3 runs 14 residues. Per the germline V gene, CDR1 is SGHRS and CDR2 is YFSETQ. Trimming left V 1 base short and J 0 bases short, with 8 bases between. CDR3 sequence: CASSLSSNSYEQYF. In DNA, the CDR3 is TGCGCCAGCAGCTTGAGTAGCAACTCCTACGAGCAGTACTTC.

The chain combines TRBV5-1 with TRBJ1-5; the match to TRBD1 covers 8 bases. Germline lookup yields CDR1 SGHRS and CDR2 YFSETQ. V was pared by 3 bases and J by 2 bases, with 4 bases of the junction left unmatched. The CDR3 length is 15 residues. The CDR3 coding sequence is TGCGCCAGCAGCTCAACGGGACAGGGCAATCAGCCCCAGCATTTT. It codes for CASSSTGQGNQPQHF.

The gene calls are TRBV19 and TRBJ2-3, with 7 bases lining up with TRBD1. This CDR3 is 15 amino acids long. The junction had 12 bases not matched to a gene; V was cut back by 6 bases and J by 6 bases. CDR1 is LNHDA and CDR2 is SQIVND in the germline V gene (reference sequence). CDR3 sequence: CASSQRRGRDDTQYF. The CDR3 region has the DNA TGTGCCAGTAGCCAAAGAAGGGGGCGTGATGATACGCAGTATTTT.

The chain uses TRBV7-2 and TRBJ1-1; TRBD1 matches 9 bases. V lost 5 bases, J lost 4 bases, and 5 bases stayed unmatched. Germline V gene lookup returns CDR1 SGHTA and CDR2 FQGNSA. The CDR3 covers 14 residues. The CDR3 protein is CASSKDRGITEAFF. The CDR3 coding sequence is TGTGCCAGCAGCAAGGACAGGGGTATCACTGAAGCTTTCTTT.

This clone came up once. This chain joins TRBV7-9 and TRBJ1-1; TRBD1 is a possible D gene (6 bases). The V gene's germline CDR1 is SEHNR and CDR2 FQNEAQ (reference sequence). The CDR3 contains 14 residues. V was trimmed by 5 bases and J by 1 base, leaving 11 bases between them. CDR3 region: CASSPQGSNTEAFF. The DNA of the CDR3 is TGTGCCAGCAGCCCCCAGGGGTCGAACACTGAAGCTTTCTTT.